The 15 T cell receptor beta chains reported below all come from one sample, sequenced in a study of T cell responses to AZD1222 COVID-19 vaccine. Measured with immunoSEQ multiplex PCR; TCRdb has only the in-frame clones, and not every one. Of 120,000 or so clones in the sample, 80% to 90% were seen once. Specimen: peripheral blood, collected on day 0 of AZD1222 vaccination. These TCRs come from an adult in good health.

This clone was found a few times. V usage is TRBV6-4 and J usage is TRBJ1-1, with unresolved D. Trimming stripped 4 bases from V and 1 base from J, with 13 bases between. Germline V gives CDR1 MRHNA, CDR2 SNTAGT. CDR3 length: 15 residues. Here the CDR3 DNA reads TGTGCCAGCAGTGCCCAGGAGGGCACGAACACTGAAGCTTTCTTT. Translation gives CASSAQEGTNTEAFF.

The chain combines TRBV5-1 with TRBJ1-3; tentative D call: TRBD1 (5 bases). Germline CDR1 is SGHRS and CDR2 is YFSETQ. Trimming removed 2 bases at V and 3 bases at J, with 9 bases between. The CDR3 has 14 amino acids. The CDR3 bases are TGCGCCAGCAGCTTAGGGGTTCGTGGAAACACCATATATTTT. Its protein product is CASSLGVRGNTIYF.

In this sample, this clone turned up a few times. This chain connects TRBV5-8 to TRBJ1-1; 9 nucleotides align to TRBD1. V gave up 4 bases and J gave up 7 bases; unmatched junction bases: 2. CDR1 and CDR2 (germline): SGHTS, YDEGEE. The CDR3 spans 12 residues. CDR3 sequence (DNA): TGTGCCAGCAGCCCGGACAGGGGTGAAGCTTTCTTT. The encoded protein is CASSPDRGEAFF.

The CDR3 sequence is CASSLGRGPVAYEQYF. The CDR3 bases are TGTGCCAGCAGCTTAGGGCGGGGGCCAGTAGCCTACGAGCAGTACTTC. V gene TRBV7-9 combines with J gene TRBJ2-7; D is possibly TRBD2 (7 bases). With 1 base removed from V and 2 bases from J, the gap between germline ends came to 15 bases. From germline, CDR1 is SEHNR and CDR2 FQNEAQ (reference sequence). The CDR3 is 16 amino acids. The complete variable domain, with remaining parts taken from reference TRBV7-9 and TRBJ2-7, reads DTGVSQNPRHKITKRGQNVTFRCDPISEHNRLYWYRQTLGQGPEFLTYFQNEAQLEKSRLLSDRFSAERPKGSFSTLEIQRTEQGDSAMYLCASSLGRGPVAYEQYFGPGTRLTVT.

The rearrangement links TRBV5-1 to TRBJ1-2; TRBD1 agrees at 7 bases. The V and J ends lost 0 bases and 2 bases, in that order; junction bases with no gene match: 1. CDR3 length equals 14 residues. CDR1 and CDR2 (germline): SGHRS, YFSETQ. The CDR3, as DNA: TGCGCCAGCAGCTTGGGACAGGGCAACTATGGCTACACCTTC. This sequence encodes CASSLGQGNYGYTF.

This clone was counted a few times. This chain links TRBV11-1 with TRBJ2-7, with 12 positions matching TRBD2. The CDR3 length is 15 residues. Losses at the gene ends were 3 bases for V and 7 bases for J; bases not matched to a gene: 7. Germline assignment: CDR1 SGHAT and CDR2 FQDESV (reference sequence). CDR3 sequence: CASSLTSGSFGEQYF. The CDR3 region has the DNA TGTGCCAGCAGCTTGACTAGCGGGAGCTTTGGGGAGCAGTACTTC.

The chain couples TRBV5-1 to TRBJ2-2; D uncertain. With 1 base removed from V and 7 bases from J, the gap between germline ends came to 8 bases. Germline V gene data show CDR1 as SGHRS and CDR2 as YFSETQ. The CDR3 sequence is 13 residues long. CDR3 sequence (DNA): TGCGCCAGCAGCTTGAGGATGATCGGGGAGCTGTTTTTT. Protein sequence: CASSLRMIGELFF.

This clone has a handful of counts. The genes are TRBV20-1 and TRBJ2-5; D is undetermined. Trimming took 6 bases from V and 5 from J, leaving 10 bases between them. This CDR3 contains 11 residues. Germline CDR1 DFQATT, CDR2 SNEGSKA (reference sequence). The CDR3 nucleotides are TGCAGTGCATGGTGGGGTGAGACCCAGTACTTC. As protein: CSAWWGETQYF.

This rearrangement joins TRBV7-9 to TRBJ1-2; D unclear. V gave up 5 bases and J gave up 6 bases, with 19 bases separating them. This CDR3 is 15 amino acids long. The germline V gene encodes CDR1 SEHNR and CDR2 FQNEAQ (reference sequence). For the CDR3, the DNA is TGTGCCAGCAGCCCACACCTTACGGGGATCGATGGCTACACCTTC. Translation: CASSPHLTGIDGYTF.

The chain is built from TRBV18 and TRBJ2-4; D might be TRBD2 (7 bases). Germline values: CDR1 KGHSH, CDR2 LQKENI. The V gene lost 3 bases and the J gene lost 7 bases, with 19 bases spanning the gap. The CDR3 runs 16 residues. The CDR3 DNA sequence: TGTGCCAGCTCACCCAGCGGACTAGTCCAGGGGAACATTCAGTACTTC. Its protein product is CASSPSGLVQGNIQYF.

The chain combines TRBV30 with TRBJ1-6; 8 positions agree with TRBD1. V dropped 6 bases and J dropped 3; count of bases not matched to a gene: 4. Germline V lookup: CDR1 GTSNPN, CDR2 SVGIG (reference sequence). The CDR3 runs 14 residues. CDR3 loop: CACLTGDYNSPLHF. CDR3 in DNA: TGTGCCTGCTTGACAGGGGACTATAATTCACCCCTCCACTTT.

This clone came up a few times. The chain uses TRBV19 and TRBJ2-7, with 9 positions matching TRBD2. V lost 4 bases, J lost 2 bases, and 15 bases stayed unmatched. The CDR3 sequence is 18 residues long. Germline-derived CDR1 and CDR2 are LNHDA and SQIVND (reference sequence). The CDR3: CASSKKGASGTKPYEQYF. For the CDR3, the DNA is TGTGCCAGTAGTAAAAAGGGGGCTAGCGGGACGAAACCCTACGAGCAGTACTTC.

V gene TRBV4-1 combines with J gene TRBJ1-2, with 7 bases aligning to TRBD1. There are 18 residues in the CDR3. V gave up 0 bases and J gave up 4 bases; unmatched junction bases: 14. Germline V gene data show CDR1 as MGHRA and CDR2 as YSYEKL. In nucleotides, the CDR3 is TGCGCCAGCAGCCAAGATGTGGGGGACAGAACCATAGTCTATGGCTACACCTTC. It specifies CASSQDVGDRTIVYGYTF.

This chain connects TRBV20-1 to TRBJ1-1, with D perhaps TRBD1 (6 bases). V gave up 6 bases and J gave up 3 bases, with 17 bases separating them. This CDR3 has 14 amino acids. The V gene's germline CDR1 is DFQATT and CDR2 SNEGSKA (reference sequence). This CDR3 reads CSASSGQRDTEAFF. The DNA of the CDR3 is TGCAGTGCAAGTTCGGGACAAAGGGACACTGAAGCTTTCTTT.

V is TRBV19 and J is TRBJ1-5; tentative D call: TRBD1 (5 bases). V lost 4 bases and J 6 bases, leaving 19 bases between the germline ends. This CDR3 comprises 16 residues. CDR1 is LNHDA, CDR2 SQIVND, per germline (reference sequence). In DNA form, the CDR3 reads TGTGCCAGTAGTAGCCCCGCGGGGGTCGGTATTCAGCCCCAGCATTTT. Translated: CASSSPAGVGIQPQHF.